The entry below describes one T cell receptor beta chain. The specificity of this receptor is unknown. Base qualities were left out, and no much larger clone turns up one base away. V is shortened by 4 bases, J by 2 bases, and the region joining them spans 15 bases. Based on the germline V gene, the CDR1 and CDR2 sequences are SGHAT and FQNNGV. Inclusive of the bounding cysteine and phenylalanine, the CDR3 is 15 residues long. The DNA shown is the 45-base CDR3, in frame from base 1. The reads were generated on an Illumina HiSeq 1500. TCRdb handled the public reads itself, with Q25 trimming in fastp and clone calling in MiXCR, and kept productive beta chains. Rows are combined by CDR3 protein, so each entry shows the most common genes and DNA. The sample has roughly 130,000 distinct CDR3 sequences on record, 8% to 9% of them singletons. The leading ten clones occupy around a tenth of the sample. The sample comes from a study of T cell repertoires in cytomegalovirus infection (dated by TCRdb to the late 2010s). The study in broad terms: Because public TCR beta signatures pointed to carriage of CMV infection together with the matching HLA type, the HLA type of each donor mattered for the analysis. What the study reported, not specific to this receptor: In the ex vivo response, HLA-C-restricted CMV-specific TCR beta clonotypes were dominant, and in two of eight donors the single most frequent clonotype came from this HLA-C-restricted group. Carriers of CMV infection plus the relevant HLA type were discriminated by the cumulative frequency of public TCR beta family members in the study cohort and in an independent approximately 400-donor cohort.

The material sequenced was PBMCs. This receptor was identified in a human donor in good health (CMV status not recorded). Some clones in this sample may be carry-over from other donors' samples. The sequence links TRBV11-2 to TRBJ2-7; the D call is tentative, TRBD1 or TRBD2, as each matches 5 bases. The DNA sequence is TGTGCCAGCAGCTCAGGTGGGATGGGGGCCTACGAGCAGTACTTC. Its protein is CASSSGGMGAYEQYF.